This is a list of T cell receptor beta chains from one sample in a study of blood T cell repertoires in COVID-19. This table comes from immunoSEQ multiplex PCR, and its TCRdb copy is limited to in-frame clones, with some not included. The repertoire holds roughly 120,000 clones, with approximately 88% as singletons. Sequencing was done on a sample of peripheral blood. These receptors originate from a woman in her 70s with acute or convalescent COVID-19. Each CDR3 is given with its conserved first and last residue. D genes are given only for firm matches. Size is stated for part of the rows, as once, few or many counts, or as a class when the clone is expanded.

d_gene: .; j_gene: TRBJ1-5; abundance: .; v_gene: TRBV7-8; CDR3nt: TGTGCCAGCAGCGAGGGAGGGTTGAGTCAGCCCCAGCATTTT; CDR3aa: CASSEGGLSQPQHF
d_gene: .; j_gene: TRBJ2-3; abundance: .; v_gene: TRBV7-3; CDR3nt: TGTGCCAGCAGCTTAGTGGGGGCCTCTACAGATACGCAGTATTTT; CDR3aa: CASSLVGASTDTQYF
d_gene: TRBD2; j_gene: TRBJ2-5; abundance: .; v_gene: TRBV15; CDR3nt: TGTGCCACCAGCAGAACTGGGGGGAGGGCGATGAGTGAGGCCCAGTACTTC; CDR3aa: CATSRTGGRAMSEAQYF
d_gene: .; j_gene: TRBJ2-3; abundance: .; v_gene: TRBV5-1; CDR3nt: TGCGCCAGCAGCTTGAGGGCAGGGGGCACAGATACGCAGTATTTT; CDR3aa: CASSLRAGGTDTQYF
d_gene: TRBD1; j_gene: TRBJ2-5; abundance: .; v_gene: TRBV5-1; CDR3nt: TGCGCCAGCAGCTTGGGGGGACAGGTCGAAGAGACCCAGTACTTC; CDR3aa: CASSLGGQVEETQYF
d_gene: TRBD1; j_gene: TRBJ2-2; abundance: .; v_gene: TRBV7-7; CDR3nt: TGTGCCAGCAGCGCCTCAGGGGGCTGGGCCGGGGAGCTGTTTTTT; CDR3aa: CASSASGGWAGELFF
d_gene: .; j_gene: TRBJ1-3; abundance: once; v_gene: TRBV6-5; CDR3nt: TGTGCCAGCAGTTATAGGGGGGGTACTGGAAACACCATATATTTT; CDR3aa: CASSYRGGTGNTIYF
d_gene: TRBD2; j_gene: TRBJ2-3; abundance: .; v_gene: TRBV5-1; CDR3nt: TGCGCCAGCAGCTTGGGACTAGCGGGGGGAAGCACAGATACGCAGTATTTT; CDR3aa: CASSLGLAGGSTDTQYF
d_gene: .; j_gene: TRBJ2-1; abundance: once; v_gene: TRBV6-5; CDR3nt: TGTGCCAGCAGTTACTCGAGGTTCAGCTCCTACAATGAGCAGTTCTTC; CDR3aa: CASSYSRFSSYNEQFF
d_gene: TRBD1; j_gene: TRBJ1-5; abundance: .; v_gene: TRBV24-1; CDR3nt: TGTGCCACCAGTGATTTGCTACGGGAACAGGGGAGCTATAGCAATCAGCCCCAGCATTTT; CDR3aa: CATSDLLREQGSYSNQPQHF
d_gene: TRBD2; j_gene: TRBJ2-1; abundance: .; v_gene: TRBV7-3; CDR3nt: TGTGCCAGCAGCTTGGGAAGCGGGAGACATGAGCAGTTCTTC; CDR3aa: CASSLGSGRHEQFF
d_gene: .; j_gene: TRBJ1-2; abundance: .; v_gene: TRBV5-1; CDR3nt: TGCGCCAGCAACCCCCTGGACAGTAGTTATGGCTACACCTTC; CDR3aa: CASNPLDSSYGYTF
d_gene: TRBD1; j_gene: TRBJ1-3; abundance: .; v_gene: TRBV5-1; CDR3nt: TGCGCCAGCAGCTCGAGGGGACAGGGTGAGAGAAACACCATATATTTT; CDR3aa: CASSSRGQGERNTIYF
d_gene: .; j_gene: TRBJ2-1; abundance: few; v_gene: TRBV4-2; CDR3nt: TGTGCCAGCAGCCAATCCCTGGCCTCAGGGGATGAGCAGTTCTTC; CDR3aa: CASSQSLASGDEQFF
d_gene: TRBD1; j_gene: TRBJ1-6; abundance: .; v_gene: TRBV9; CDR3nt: TGTGCCAGCAGGGGTTCGGGACAGAATTCACCCCTCCACTTT; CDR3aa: CASRGSGQNSPLHF
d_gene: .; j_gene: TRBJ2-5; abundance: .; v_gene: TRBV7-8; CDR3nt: TGTGCCAGCAGCTCTCTAACGGGGGGCCTGCAAGAGACCCAGTACTTC; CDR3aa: CASSSLTGGLQETQYF
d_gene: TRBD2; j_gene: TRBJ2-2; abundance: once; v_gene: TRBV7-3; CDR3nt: TGTGCCAGCAGCCAATTTGGTAGCGGGGGGACCACCGGGGAGCTGTTTTTT; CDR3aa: CASSQFGSGGTTGELFF
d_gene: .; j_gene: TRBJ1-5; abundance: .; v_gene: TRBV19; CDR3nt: TGTGCCAGTAGTATCAGGGGTCGCAATCAGCCCCAGCATTTT; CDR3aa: CASSIRGRNQPQHF
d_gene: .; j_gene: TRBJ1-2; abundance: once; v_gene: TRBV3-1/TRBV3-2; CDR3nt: TGTGCCAGCAGCCCTTCTCGGGAGAGCTATGGCTACACCTTC; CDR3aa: CASSPSRESYGYTF
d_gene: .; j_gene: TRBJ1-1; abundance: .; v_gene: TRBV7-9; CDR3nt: TGTGCCAGCAGCTTACCGCGGGGTCCGAACACTGAAGCTTTCTTT; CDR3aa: CASSLPRGPNTEAFF
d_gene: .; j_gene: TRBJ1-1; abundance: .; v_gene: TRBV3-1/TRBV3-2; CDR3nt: TGTGCCAGCAGCCAAGAGACAGGTTCTTTCTCTTTT; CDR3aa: CASSQETGSFSF
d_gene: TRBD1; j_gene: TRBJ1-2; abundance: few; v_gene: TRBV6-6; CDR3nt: TGTGCCAGCAGTTACCGAGGGTTTCAGGGGGCTCAAGGCTACACCTTC; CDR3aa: CASSYRGFQGAQGYTF
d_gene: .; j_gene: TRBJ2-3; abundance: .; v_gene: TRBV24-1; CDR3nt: TGTGCCACCAGTGATCCAGGGCCCGCTTCGGATACGCAGTATTTT; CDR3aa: CATSDPGPASDTQYF
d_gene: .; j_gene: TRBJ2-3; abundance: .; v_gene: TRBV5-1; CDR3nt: TGCGCCAGCAGCTTGCAGGGGTGGGCAGATACGCAGTATTTT; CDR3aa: CASSLQGWADTQYF
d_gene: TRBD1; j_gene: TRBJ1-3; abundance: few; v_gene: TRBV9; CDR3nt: TGTGCCAGCAGCGCGGACAGGGACGGAAACACCATATATTTT; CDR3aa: CASSADRDGNTIYF
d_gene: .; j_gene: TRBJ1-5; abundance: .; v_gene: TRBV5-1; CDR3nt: TGCGCCAGCAGCTTAGCAGGGGAGGGTCAGCCCCAGCATTTT; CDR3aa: CASSLAGEGQPQHF
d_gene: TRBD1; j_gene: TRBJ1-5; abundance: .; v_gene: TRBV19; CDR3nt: TGTGCCAGTAGTATTTGGCAGGGGGCGGGCAATCAGCCCCAGCATTTT; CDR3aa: CASSIWQGAGNQPQHF
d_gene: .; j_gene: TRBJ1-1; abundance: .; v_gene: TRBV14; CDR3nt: TGTGCCAGCAGCCAAAGCCCTACGACTGAAGCTTTCTTT; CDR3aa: CASSQSPTTEAFF
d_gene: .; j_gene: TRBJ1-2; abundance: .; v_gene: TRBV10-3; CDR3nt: TGTGCCATCGAAAACCCAGGGGTCCATGGCTACACCTTC; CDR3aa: CAIENPGVHGYTF
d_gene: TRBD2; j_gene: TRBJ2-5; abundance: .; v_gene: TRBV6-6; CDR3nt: TGTGCCAGCAGTTGGGGGGGGGAAGAGACCCAGTACTTC; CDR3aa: CASSWGGEETQYF
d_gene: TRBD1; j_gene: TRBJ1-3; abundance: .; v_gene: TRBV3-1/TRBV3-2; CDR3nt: TGTGCCAGCAGGGCCGGGACAGGGGCTTTTGTCTCTGGAAACACCATATATTTT; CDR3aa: CASRAGTGAFVSGNTIYF
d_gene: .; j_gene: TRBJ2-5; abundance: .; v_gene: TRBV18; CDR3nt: TGTGCCAGCTCACCACGCGCCTCCGGGGTGGGGAAAGAGACCCAGTACTTC; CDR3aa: CASSPRASGVGKETQYF
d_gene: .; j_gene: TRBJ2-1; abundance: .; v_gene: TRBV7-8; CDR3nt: TGTGCCAGCAGCTTAGTAACGGGTATAAGACCTATTGAGCAGTTCTTC; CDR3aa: CASSLVTGIRPIEQFF
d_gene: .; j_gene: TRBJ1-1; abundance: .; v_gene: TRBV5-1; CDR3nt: TGCGCCAGCAGCTTGGACTCGGGAAACACTGAAGCTTTCTTT; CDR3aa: CASSLDSGNTEAFF
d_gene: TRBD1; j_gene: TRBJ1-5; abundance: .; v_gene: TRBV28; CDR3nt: TGTGCCAGCAGCACAGGGGGACCGGGACAGCCCCAGCATTTT; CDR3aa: CASSTGGPGQPQHF
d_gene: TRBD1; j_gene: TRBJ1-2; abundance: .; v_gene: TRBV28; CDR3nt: TGTGCCAGCAGTGAGGGACAGGGAGTTGGCTACACCTTC; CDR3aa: CASSEGQGVGYTF
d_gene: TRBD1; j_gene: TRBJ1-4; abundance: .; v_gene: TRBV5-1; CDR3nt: TGCGCCAGCAGCCCACTAGACAGGGGTAGTGAAAAACTGTTTTTT; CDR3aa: CASSPLDRGSEKLFF
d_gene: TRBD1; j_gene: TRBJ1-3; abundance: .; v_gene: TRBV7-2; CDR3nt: TGTGCCAGCAGCTTAAATCCCCTCTCCGGGACAGGCTCTGGAAACACCATATATTTT; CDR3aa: CASSLNPLSGTGSGNTIYF
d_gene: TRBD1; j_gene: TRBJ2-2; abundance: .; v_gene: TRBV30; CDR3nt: TGTGCCTGGGACAGGGTCGTGAACACCGGGGAGCTGTTTTTT; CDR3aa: CAWDRVVNTGELFF
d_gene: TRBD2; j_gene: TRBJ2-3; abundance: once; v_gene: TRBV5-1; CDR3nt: TGCGCCAGCAGCTCGCCGCTTCCGACTAGCATGAGCACAGATACGCAGTATTTT; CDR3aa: CASSSPLPTSMSTDTQYF
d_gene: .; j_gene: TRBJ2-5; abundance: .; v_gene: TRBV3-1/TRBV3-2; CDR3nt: TGTGCCAGCAGTTTACAAGAGACCCAGTACTTC; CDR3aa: CASSLQETQYF
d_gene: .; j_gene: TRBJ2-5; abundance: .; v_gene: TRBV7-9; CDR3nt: TGTGCCAGCAGCCCGGGGGGCCACGAGACCCAGTACTTC; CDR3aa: CASSPGGHETQYF
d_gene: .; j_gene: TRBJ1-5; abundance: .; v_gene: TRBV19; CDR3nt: TGTGCCAGTAGCCGCGGGACGCTACCCAATCAGCCCCAGCATTTT; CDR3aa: CASSRGTLPNQPQHF
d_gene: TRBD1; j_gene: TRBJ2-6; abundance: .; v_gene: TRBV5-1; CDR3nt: TGCGCCAGCAGCCCCGGGACAGCACCCTCTGGGGCCAACGTCCTGACTTTC; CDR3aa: CASSPGTAPSGANVLTF
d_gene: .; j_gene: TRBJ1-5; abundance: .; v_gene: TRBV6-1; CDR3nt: TGTGCCAGCAGTGAAGAGGCGAGGGTAAATCAGCCCCAGCATTTT; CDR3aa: CASSEEARVNQPQHF
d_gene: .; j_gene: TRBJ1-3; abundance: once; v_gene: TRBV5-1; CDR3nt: TGCGCCAGCAGCTTTAATCCCTCCTCTGGAAACACCATATATTTT; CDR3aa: CASSFNPSSGNTIYF
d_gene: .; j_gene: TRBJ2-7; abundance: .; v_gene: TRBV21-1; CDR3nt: TGTGCCAGCATCTCATCCGGGACAGGAAGGGTCCACGAGCAGTACTTC; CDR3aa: CASISSGTGRVHEQYF
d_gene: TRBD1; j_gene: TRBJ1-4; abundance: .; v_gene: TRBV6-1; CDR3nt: TGTGCCAGCAGTGAATGGGTTGGAGGGACAGAGAATGAAAAACTGTTTTTT; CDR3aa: CASSEWVGGTENEKLFF
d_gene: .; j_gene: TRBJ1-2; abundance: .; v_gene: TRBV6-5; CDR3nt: TGTGCCAGCAGGGAGGACGGCGACTATGGCTACACCTTC; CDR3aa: CASREDGDYGYTF
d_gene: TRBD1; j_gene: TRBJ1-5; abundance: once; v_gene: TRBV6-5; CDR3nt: TGTGCCAGCAGTTTGGGACAGAGAATCAATCAGCCCCAGCATTTT; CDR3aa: CASSLGQRINQPQHF
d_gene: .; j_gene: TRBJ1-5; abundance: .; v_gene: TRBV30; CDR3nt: TGTGCCTGGAGTCACGGGACACCCCAGAGGGGTAGCAATCAGCCCCAGCATTTT; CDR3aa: CAWSHGTPQRGSNQPQHF
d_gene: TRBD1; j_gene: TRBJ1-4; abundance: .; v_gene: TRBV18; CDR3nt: TGTGCCAGCTCACAAGGACAGGCTAATGAAAAACTGTTTTTT; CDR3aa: CASSQGQANEKLFF
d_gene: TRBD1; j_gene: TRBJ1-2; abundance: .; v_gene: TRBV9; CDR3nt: TGTGCCAGCAACCCACAGGGGGCGGGGGGCTACACCTTC; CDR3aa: CASNPQGAGGYTF